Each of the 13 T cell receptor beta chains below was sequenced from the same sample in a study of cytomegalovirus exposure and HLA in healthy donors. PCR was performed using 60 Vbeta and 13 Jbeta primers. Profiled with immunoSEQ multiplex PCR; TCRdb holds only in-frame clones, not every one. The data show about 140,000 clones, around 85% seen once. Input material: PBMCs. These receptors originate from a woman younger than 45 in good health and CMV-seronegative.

CDR3 DNA sequence: TGTGCCACCAGCAGAGAAAGGACAGGGTTTTATAGCAATCAGCCCCAGCATTTT. Translating gives CATSRERTGFYSNQPQHF. The chain joins TRBV15 to TRBJ1-5; TRBD1 matches 8 bases. The CDR3 is 18 residues long. After removal of 0 bases from V and 0 bases from J, the junction contained 7 bases not matched to a gene. Germline V gene sequence: CDR1 LNHNV, CDR2 YYDKDF (reference sequence).

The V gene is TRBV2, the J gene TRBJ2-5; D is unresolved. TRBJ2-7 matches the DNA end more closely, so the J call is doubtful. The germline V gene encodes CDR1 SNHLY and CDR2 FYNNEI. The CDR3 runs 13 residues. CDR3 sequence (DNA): TGTGCCAGCAGTCCGACAAGCTCCTACGAGCAGTACTTC. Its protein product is CASSPTSSYEQYF.

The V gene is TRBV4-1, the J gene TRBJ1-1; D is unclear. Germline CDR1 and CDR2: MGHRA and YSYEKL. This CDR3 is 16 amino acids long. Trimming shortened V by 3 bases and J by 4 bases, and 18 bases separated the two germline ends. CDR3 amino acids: CASSHFTAPEATEAFF. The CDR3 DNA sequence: TGCGCCAGCAGCCACTTCACGGCCCCTGAGGCCACTGAAGCTTTCTTT.

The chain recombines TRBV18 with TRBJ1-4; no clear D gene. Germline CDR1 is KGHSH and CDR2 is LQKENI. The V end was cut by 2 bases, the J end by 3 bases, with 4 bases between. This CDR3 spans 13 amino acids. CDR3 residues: CASSPGPNEKLFF. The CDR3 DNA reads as TGTGCCAGCTCACCAGGGCCTAATGAAAAACTGTTTTTT.

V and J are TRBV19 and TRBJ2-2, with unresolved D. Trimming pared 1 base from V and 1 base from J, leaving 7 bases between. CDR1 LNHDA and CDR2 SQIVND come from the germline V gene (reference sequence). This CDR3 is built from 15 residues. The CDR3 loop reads CASSIVPKNTGELFF. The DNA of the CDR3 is TGTGCCAGTAGTATAGTCCCCAAGAACACCGGGGAGCTGTTTTTT.

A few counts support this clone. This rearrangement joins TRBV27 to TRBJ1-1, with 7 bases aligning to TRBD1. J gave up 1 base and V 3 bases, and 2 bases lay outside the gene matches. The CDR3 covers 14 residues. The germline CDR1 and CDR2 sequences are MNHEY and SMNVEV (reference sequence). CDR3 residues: CASSFSGGNTEAFF. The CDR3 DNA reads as TGTGCCAGCAGTTTTTCAGGGGGGAACACTGAAGCTTTCTTT.

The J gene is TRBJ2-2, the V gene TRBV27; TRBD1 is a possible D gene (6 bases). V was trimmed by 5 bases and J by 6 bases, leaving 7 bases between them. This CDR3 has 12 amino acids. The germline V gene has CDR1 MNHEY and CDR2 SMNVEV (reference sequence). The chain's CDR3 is CASSTGPGELFF. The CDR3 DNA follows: TGTGCCAGCAGTACAGGGCCCGGGGAGCTGTTTTTT.

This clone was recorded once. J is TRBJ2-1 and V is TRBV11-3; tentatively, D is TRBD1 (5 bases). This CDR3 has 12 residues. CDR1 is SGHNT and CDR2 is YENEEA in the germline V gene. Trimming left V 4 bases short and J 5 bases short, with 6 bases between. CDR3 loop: CASSSQDNEQFF. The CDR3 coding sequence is TGTGCCAGCAGCTCACAGGACAATGAGCAGTTCTTC.

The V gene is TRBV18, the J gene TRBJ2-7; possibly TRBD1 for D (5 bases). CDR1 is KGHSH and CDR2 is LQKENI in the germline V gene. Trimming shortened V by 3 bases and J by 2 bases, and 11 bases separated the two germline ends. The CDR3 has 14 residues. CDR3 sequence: CASSPADRAYEQYF. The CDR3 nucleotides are TGTGCCAGCTCACCCGCCGACAGAGCCTACGAGCAGTACTTC.

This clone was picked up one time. CDR3 loop: CASSVAGYTYEQYF. The DNA of the CDR3 is TGTGCCAGCAGCGTCGCAGGTTACACCTACGAGCAGTACTTC. The J gene is TRBJ2-5, the V gene TRBV9, with unresolved D. The end of the DNA is better explained by TRBJ2-7, so the J call may be wrong. The germline V gene encodes CDR1 SGDLS and CDR2 YYNGEE. CDR3 length equals 14 residues.

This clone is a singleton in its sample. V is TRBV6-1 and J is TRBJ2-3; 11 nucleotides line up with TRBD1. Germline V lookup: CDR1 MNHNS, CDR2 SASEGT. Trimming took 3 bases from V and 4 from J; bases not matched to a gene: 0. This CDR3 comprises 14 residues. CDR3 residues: CASSEGQGADTQYF. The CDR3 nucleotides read TGTGCCAGCAGTGAGGGACAGGGGGCAGATACGCAGTATTTT.

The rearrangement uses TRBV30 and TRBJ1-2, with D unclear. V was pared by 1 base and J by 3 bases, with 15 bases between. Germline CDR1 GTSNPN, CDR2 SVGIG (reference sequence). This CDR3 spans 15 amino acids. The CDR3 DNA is TGTGCCTGGAGTGGAGGGTTATCGGGTTACTATGGCTACACCTTC. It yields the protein CAWSGGLSGYYGYTF. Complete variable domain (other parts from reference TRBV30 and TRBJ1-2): SQTIHQWPATLVQPVGSPLSLECTVEGTSNPNLYWYRQAAGRGLQLLFYSVGIGQISSEVPQNLSASRPQDRQFILSSKKLLLSDSGFYLCAWSGGLSGYYGYTFGSGTRLTVV.

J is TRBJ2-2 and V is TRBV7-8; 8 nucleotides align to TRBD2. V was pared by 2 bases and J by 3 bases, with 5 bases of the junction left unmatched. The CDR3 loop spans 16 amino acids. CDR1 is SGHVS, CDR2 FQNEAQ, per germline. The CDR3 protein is CASSLLAGRDTGELFF. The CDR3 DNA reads TGTGCCAGCAGCTTACTAGCGGGCCGGGACACCGGGGAGCTGTTTTTT.